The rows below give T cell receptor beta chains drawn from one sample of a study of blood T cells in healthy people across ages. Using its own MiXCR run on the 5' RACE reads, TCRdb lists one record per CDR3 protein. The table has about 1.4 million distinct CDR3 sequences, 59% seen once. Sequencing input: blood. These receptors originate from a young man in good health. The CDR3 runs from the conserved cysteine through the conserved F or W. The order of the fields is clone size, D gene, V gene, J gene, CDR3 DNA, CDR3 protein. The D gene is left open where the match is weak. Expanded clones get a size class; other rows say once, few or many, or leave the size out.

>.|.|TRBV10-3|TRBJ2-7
TGTGCCATCAGTGAAGGGTCCACAGGGAGCTCCTACGAGCAGTACTTC
CAISEGSTGSSYEQYF
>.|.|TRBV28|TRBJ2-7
TGTGCCAGCAGTTTCCCCTGGCAGGGGAGCTCCTACGAGCAGTACTTC
CASSFPWQGSSYEQYF
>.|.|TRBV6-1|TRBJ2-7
TGTGCCAGCACCCCTCGGACAAAAGCGCCTTACGGGCAGTACTTC
CASTPRTKAPYGQYF
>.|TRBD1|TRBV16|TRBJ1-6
TGTGCCAGCAGCCAAGGGACAGCGAATTCACCCCTCCACTTT
CASSQGTANSPLHF
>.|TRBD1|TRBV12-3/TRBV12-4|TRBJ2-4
TGTGCCAGCAGAAACAAGGGGGCCCAAAACATTCAGTACTTC
CASRNKGAQNIQYF
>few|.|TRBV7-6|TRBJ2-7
TGTGCCAGCAGTCTTAGGGGAGTCCCAATCCACGAGCAGTACTTC
CASSLRGVPIHEQYF
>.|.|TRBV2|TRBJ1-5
TGTGCCAGCAGTGATAATCCTTCGCATCAGCCCCAGCATTTT
CASSDNPSHQPQHF
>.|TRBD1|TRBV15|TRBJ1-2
TGTGCCACCAGCATAGACTATTCGACAGGGGGAGATGGCTACACCTTC
CATSIDYSTGGDGYTF
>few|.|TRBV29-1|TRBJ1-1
TGCAGCGTTGCTTACCTGATGAACACTGAAGCTTTCTTT
CSVAYLMNTEAFF
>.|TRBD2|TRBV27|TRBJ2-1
TGTGCCAGTCCACCGGGACTAGCGGCCTACAATGAGCAGTTCTTC
CASPPGLAAYNEQFF
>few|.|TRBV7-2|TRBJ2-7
TGTGCCAGCAGTTCCAGATCGGGTGGGATTTACGAGCAGTACTTC
CASSSRSGGIYEQYF
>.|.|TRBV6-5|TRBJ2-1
TGTGCCAGCAGTTATTATCGAGAGGGGGCCTACAATGAGCAGTTCTTC
CASSYYREGAYNEQFF
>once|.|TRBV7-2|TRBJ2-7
TGTGCCAGCAGCTTAGCGATGTCCTTCTCGGGGACCTACGAGCAGTACTTC
CASSLAMSFSGTYEQYF
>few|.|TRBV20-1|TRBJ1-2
TGCAGTGCTAGGGCCCTGGACAGAGAACATGGCTACACCTTC
CSARALDREHGYTF
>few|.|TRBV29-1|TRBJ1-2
TGCAGCGTTAGGGAAGAGGAGGCAATAGGCTACACCTTC
CSVREEEAIGYTF
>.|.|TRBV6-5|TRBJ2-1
TGTGCCAGCAGTTCCCTGTGGGCAGGAAACAATGAGCAGTTCTTC
CASSSLWAGNNEQFF
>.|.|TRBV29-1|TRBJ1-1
TGCAGCGTTGACCTTGGGTACACTGAAGCTTTCTTT
CSVDLGYTEAFF
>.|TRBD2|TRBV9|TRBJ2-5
TGTGCCAGCAGCCTTGGGGCTAGCGGGTTACAAGAGACCCAGTACTTC
CASSLGASGLQETQYF
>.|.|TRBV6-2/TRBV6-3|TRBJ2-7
TGTGCCAGCAGTTACGCAGGGATCGGCGGCGAGCAGTACTTC
CASSYAGIGGEQYF
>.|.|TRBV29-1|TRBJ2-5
TGCAGCGCGCTGGTGTACCAAGAGACCCAGTACTTC
CSALVYQETQYF
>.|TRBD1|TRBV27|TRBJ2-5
TGTGCCAGCGCGACAGGGCGGAATGAGCAGTACTTC
CASATGRNEQYF
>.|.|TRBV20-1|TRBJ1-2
TGCAGTGCTAGTGGGGAACACTATGGCTACACCTTC
CSASGEHYGYTF
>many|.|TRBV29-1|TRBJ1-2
TGCAGCGTGGGCTCGGGGGATGGCTACACCTTC
CSVGSGDGYTF
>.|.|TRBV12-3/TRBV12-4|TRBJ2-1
TGTGCCAGCAGTCCCCCGGGGCAGGTCAATGAGCAGTTCTTC
CASSPPGQVNEQFF
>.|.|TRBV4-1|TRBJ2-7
TGCGCCAGCAGCCAAGATATCCCCGTCTACGAGCAGTACTTC
CASSQDIPVYEQYF
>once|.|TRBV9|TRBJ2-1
TGTGCCAGTGGAAAAGCCCCTTATGAGCAGTTCTTC
CASGKAPYEQFF
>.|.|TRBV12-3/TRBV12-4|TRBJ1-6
TGTGGCACTAAGGAGGAGAATAATTCACCCCTCCACTTT
CGTKEENNSPLHF
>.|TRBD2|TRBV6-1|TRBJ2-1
TGTGCCAGCAGTGTCTGGACTAGCGGGTACAATGAGCAGTTCTTC
CASSVWTSGYNEQFF
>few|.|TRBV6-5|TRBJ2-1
TGTGCCAGCAGAACTAATGGCTTCAGGGATGAGCAGTTCTTC
CASRTNGFRDEQFF
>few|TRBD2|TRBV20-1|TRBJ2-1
TGCAGTGCTAGAGGAGGGGCAGCGGGAGGGGGGCAGTTCTTC
CSARGGAAGGGQFF
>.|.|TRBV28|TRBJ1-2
TGTGCCAGCAGCCGGGTCCCCCCCGGACAGTACCAGCATGGCTACACCTTC
CASSRVPPGQYQHGYTF